Described below is a single TCR beta chain sequence and its context. Its specificity is not known. TCRdb independently ran MiXCR on the RT-PCR reads; one entry per CDR3 protein. The table lists hundreds of thousands of distinct CDR3 sequences, 12% of them singletons. Trimming removed 6 bases at V and 0 bases at J, with 7 bases between. This CDR3 spans 13 amino acids. Germline CDR1 and CDR2: MDHEN and SYDVKM. The sample originates from a study of response to subunit inactivated influenza vaccine. Study-level points and caveats: A suggestion made by the authors is that each seasonal influenza vaccination recruits few new T cells.

The sequence derives from a man over 45 who received an inactivated influenza vaccine. The sequences come from PBMCs from blood, collected on the day of vaccination. The rearrangement links TRBV28 to TRBJ2-3; D gene unclear. CDR3 sequence: CASRRISTDTQYF. CDR3 coding DNA: TGTGCCAGCAGGCGCATTAGCACAGATACGCAGTATTTT.